This T cell receptor beta chain was sequenced in a study of CD8 T cells in Susac syndrome. Overall study findings and caveats: The study conceded that its TCR sequencing and HLA analysis involved relatively few individuals.

Per the germline V gene, CDR1 is SGDLS and CDR2 is YYNGEE. This CDR3 is 16 amino acids long. Trimming took 0 bases from V and 8 from J, leaving 20 bases between them. Reverse transcription of about 0.5 to 1 ug RNA used random hexamers. Coverage of TCR beta CDR3 amplification by immunoSEQ multiplex PCR extended to 54 Vbeta and 13 Jbeta. TCRdb reprocessed the immunoSEQ multiplex PCR reads via MiXCR and lists one record per CDR3 protein. Counted here are about 120,000 distinct CDR3 sequences, 85% to 95% occurring once; the ten biggest clones make up around 0.12%. As regards this clonotype: Antigen specificity is unknown.

Isolation of CD8+ and CD4+ T cells was performed negatively, whereas enrichment of TEMRA cells was done by FACS. The sequence came from a human donor in good health. The chain couples TRBV9 to TRBJ1-2; D gene ambiguous. What was sequenced was CD8+ T cells from PBMCs. For the CDR3, the DNA is TGTGCCAGCAGCGTAGATCAGGTTTCAGCGGCGGGCGGCTACACCTTC. It encodes CASSVDQVSAAGGYTF.